A single T cell receptor (beta chain) is shown here with its context. The CDR3 spans 17 residues. The germline V gene has CDR1 LNHNV and CDR2 YYDKDF (reference sequence). Trimming at V came to 4 bases and at J to 3 bases, leaving 10 bases not matched to a gene. The sample belongs to a study of blood T cell repertoires in COVID-19. TCRdb keeps only in-frame clones here, not all; method: immunoSEQ multiplex PCR. This sample has some 270,000 clones, with almost 90% found just once. The chain uses TRBV15 and TRBJ2-3, with 10 positions matching TRBD2. Input material: peripheral blood. This receptor was taken from a woman in her sixties or seventies with COVID-19, enrolled during active disease. The CDR3 sequence: CATSTSGGARGTDTQYF. The DNA for the CDR3 is TGTGCCACCAGCACAAGCGGGGGGGCCAGAGGGACAGATACGCAGTATTTT.